This paragraph covers one T cell receptor (beta chain) sequence. What it binds is unknown. The data are from a study of cytomegalovirus exposure and HLA in healthy donors. Using immunoSEQ multiplex PCR, the repertoire was profiled, and TCRdb retains in-frame clones only, with some absent. The sample has under 100,000 clones; around 82% are singletons. An approximately 130-subject validation cohort, separate from the approximately 610-subject first cohort, supplied the donors. Study results and limitations: Reports indicated that the classifier achieved high specificity and sensitivity in diagnosing cytomegalovirus status. According to the study, roughly 180 TCR beta chains were cytomegalovirus-associated.

This receptor was taken from a woman between 18 and 30 years old in good health and CMV-seropositive. What was sequenced was PBMCs.

This CDR3 reads CASSSGLAGQQFF. CDR3 coding DNA: TGTGCCAGCAGCTCGGGACTAGCGGGGCAGCAGTTCTTC. V usage is TRBV7-9 and J usage is TRBJ2-1, with 13 bases identical to TRBD2. Per the germline V gene, CDR1 is SEHNR and CDR2 is FQNEAQ (reference sequence). J lost 11 bases, V lost 4 bases, and 2 bases had no gene match. The length of the CDR3 is 13 residues. The full variable domain, its missing parts supplied by reference TRBV7-9 and TRBJ2-1, is DTGVSQNPRHKITKRGQNVTFRCDPISEHNRLYWYRQTLGQGPEFLTYFQNEAQLEKSRLLSDRFSAERPKGSFSTLEIQRTEQGDSAMYLCASSSGLAGQQFFGPGTRLTVL.